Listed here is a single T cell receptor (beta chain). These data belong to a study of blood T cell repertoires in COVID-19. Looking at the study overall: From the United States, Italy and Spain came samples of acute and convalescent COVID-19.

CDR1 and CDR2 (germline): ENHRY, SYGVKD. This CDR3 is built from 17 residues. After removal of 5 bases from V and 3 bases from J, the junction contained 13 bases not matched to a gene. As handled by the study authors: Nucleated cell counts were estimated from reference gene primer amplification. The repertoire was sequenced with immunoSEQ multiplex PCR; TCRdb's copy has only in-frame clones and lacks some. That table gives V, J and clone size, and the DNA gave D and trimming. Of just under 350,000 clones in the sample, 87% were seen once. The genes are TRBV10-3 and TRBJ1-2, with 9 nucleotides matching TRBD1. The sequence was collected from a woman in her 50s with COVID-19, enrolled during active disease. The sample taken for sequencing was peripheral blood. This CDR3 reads CAISPGTGTMSHYGYTF. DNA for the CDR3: TGTGCCATCAGTCCCGGGACAGGGACCATGAGCCACTATGGCTACACCTTC.